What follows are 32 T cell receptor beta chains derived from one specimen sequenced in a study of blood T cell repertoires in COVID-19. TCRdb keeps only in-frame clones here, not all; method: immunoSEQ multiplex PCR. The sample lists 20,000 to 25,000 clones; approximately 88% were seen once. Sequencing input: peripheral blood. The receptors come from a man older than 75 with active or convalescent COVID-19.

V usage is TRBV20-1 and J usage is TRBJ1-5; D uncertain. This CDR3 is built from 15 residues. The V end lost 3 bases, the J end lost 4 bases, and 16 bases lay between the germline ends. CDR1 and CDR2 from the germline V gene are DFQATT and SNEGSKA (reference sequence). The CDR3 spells CSASLWLRENQPQHF. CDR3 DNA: TGCAGTGCTAGTCTTTGGCTCCGGGAAAATCAGCCCCAGCATTTT.

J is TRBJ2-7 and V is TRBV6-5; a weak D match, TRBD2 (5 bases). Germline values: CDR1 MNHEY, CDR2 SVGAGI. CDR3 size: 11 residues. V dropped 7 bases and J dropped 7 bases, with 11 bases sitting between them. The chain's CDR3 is CASTEREEQYF. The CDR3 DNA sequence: TGTGCCAGCACCGAACGGGAAGAGCAGTACTTC.

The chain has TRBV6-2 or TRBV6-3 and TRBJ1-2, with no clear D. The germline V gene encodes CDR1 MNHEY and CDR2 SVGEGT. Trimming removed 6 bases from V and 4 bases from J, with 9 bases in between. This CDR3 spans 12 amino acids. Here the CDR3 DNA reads TGTGCCAGCAGCCCACAGCTCTATGGCTACACCTTC. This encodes CASSPQLYGYTF.

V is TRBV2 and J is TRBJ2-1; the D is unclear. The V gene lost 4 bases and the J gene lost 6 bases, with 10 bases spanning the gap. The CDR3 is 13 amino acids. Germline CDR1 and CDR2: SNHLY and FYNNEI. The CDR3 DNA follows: TGTGCCAGCAGTGTAGCTAGTGGCAATGAGCAGTTCTTC. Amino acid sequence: CASSVASGNEQFF.

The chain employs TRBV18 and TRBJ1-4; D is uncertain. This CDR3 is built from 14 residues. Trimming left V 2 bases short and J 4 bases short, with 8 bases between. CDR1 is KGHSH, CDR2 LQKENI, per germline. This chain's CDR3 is CASSPGGINEKLFF. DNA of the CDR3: TGTGCCAGCTCACCAGGAGGCATTAATGAAAAACTGTTTTTT.

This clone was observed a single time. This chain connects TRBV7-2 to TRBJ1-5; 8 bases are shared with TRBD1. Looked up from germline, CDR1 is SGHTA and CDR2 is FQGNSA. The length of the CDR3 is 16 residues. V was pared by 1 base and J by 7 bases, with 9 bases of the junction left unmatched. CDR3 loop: CASSLGPTGGRQPQHF. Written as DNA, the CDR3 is TGTGCCAGCAGCTTAGGACCCACAGGGGGGAGGCAGCCCCAGCATTTT.

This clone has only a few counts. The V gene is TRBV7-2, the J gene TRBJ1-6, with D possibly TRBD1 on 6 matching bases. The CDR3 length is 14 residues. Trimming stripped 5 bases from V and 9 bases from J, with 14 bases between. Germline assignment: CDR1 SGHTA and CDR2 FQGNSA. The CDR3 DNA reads TGTGCCAGCAGCCCCTCAGGGGAGGGTTCACCCCTCCACTTT. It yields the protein CASSPSGEGSPLHF. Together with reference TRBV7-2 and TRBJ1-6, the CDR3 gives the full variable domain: GAGVSQSPSNKVTEKGKDVELRCDPISGHTALYWYRQSLGQGLEFLIYFQGNSAPDKSGLPSDRFSAERTGGSVSTLTIQRTQQEDSAVYLCASSPSGEGSPLHFGNGTRLTVT.

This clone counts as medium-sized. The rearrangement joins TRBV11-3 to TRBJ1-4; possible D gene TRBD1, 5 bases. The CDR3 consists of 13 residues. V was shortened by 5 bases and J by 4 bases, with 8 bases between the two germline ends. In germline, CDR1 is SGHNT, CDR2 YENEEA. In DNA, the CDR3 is TGTGCCAGCAGCGAAGACAGTAATGAAAAACTGTTTTTT. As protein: CASSEDSNEKLFF.

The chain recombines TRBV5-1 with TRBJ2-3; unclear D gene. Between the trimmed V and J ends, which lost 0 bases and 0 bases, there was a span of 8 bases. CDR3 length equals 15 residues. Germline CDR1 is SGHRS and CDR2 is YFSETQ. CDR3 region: CASSLDRPSTDTQYF. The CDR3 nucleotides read TGCGCCAGCAGCTTGGACAGACCAAGCACAGATACGCAGTATTTT.

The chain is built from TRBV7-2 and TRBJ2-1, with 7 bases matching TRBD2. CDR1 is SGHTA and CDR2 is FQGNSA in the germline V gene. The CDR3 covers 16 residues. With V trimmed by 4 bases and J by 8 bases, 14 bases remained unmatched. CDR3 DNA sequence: TGTGCCAGCAGCTGGAGGTGGGGCGGGAGCTTGGATGAGCAGTTCTTC. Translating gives CASSWRWGGSLDEQFF. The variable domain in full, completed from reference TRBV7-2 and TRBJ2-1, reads GAGVSQSPSNKVTEKGKDVELRCDPISGHTALYWYRQSLGQGLEFLIYFQGNSAPDKSGLPSDRFSAERTGGSVSTLTIQRTQQEDSAVYLCASSWRWGGSLDEQFFGPGTRLTVL.

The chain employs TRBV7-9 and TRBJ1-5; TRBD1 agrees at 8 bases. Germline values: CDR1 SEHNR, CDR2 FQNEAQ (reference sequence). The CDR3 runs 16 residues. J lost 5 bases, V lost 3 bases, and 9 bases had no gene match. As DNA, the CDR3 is TGTGCCAGCAGCTTCGTTCAGGGGGCGCGGGATCAGCCCCAGCATTTT. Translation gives CASSFVQGARDQPQHF.

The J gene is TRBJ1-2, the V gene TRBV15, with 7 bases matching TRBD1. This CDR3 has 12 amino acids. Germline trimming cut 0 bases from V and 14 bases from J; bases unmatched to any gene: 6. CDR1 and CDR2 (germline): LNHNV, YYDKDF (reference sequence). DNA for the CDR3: TGTGCCACCAGCAGAGATGACAGGGATAGGACCTTC. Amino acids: CATSRDDRDRTF.

The CDR3 reads CASRKNRGPGQDTEAFF. CDR3 in DNA: TGTGCCAGCAGAAAAAATAGGGGGCCCGGCCAGGACACTGAAGCTTTCTTT. The chain recombines TRBV27 with TRBJ1-1; 7 bases are shared with TRBD1. The CDR3 extends over 17 amino acids. J was trimmed by 3 bases and V by 6 bases; bases with no gene match: 16. CDR1 and CDR2 from the germline V gene are MNHEY and SMNVEV (reference sequence).

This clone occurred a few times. The CDR3 nucleotides read TGTGCCTGGAGTGTAAGTCGGACAGTCGGGGGCAATCAGCCCCAGCATTTT. It codes for CAWSVSRTVGGNQPQHF. This chain links TRBV30 with TRBJ1-5; D may be TRBD1 (6 bases). V lost 0 bases and J lost 2, with 17 bases in between. The CDR3 covers 17 residues. CDR1 and CDR2 (germline): GTSNPN, SVGIG (reference sequence).

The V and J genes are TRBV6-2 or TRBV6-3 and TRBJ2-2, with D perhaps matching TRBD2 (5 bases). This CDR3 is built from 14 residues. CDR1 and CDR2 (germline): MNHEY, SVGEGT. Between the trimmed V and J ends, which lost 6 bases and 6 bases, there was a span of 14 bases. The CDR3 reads CASSSNRGPGELFF. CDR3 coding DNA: TGTGCCAGCAGCTCGAACCGAGGGCCCGGGGAGCTGTTTTTT.

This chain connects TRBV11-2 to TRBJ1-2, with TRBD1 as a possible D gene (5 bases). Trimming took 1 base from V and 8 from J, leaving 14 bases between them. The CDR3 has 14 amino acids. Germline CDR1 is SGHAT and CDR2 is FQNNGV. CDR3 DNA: TGTGCCAGCAGCTTAGGTCCCAGGGTCGACGGCTACACCTTC. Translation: CASSLGPRVDGYTF.

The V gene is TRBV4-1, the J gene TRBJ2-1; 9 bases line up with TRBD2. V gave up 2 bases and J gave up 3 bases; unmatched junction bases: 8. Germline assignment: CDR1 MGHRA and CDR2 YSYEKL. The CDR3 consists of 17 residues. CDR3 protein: CASSQTRTSVDYNEQFF. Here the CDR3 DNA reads TGCGCCAGCAGCCAAACCAGGACTAGCGTCGACTACAATGAGCAGTTCTTC.

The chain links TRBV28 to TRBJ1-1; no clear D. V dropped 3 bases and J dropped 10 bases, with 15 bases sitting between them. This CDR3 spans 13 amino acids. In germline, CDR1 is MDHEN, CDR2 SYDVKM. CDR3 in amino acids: CASSFDVVRGAFF. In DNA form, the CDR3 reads TGTGCCAGCAGTTTTGATGTAGTCCGGGGAGCTTTCTTT.

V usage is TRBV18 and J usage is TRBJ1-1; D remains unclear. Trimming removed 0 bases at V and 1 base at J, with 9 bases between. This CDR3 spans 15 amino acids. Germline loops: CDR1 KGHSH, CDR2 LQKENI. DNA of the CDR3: TGTGCCAGCTCACCACCGCTCTGGAGGAACACTGAAGCTTTCTTT. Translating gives CASSPPLWRNTEAFF.

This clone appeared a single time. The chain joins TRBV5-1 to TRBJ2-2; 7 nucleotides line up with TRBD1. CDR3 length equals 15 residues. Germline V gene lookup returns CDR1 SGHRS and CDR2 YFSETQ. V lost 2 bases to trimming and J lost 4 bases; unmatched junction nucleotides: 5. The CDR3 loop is CASSFGRGSTGELFF. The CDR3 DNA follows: TGCGCCAGCAGCTTCGGCAGGGGGAGCACCGGGGAGCTGTTTTTT.

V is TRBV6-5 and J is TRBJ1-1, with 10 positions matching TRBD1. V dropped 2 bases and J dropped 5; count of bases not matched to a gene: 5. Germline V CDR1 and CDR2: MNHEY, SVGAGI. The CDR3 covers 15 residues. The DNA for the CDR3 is TGTGCCAGCAGTTACGCTGGACAGGGGGTGACTGAAGCTTTCTTT. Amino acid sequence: CASSYAGQGVTEAFF.

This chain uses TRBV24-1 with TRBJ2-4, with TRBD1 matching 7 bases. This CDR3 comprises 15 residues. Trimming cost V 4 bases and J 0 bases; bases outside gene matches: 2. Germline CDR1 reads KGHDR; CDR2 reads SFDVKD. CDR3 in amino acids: CATSEGQLAKNIQYF. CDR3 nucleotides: TGTGCCACCAGTGAGGGACAGTTAGCCAAAAACATTCAGTACTTC.

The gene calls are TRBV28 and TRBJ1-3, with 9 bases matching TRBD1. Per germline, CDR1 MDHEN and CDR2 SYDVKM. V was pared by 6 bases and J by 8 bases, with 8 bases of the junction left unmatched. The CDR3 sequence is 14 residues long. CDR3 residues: CASRPMGQGHTIYF. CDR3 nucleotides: TGTGCCAGCAGGCCCATGGGACAGGGACACACCATATATTTT.

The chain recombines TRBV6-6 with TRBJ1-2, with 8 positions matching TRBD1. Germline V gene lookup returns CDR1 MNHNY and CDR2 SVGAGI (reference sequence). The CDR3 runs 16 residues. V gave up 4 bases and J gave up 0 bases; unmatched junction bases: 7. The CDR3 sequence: CASSSSGQGTNYGYTF. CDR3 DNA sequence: TGTGCCAGCAGTTCTTCAGGACAGGGTACTAACTATGGCTACACCTTC.

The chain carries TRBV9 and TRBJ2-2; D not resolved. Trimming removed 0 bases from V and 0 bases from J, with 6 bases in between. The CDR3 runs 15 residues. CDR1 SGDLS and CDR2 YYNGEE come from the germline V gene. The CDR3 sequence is CASSVGATNTGELFF. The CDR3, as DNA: TGTGCCAGCAGCGTAGGAGCGACGAACACCGGGGAGCTGTTTTTT.

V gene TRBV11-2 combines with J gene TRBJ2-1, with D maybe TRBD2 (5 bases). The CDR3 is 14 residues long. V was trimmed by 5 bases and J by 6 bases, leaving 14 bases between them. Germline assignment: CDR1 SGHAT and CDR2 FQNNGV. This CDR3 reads CASSGWTFPNEQFF. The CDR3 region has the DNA TGTGCCAGCAGCGGATGGACTTTCCCCAATGAGCAGTTCTTC.

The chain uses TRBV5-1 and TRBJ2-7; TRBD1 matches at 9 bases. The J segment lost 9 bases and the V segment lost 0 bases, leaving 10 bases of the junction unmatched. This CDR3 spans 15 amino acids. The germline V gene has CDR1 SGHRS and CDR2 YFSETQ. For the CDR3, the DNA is TGCGCCAGCAGCTTGGATCTACAGGGGGCTACCGGGCAGTACTTC. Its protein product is CASSLDLQGATGQYF. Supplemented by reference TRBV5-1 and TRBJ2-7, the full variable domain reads KAGVTQTPRYLIKTRGQQVTLSCSPISGHRSVSWYQQTPGQGLQFLFEYFSETQRNKGNFPGRFSGRQFSNSRSEMNVSTLELGDSALYLCASSLDLQGATGQYFGPGTRLTVT.

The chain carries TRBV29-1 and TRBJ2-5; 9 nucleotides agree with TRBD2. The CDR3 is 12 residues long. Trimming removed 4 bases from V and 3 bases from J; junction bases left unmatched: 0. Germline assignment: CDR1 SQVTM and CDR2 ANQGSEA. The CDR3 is CSVASGEETQYF. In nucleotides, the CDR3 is TGCAGCGTTGCTAGCGGGGAAGAGACCCAGTACTTC.

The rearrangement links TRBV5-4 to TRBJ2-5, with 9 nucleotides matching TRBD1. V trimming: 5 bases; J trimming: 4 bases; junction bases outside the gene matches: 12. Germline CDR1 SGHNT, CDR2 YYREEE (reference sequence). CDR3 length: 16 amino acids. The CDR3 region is CASSYTGTGFGETQYF. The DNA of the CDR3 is TGTGCCAGCAGTTACACCGGGACAGGGTTCGGAGAGACCCAGTACTTC. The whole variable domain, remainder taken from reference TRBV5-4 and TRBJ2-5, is ETGVTQSPTHLIKTRGQQVTLRCSSQSGHNTVSWYQQALGQGPQFIFQYYREEENGRGNFPPRFSGLQFPNYSSELNVNALELDDSALYLCASSYTGTGFGETQYFGPGTRLLVL.

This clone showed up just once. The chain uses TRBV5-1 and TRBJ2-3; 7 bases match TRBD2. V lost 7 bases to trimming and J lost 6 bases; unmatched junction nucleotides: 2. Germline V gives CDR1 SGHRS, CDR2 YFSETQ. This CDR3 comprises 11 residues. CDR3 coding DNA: TGCGCCAGCGGACTAGGGGATACGCAGTATTTT. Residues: CASGLGDTQYF. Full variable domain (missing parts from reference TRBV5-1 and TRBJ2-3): KAGVTQTPRYLIKTRGQQVTLSCSPISGHRSVSWYQQTPGQGLQFLFEYFSETQRNKGNFPGRFSGRQFSNSRSEMNVSTLELGDSALYLCASGLGDTQYFGPGTRLTVL.

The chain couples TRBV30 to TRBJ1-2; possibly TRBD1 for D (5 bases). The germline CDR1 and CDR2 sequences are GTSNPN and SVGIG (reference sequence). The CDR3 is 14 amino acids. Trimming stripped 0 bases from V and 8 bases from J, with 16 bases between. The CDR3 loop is CAWSVHQGSSGYTF. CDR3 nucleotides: TGTGCCTGGAGTGTACATCAGGGATCCTCGGGCTACACCTTC.

The CDR3 DNA is TGTGCCAGCAGTACCGGGACAGGGGTCGAAAAACTGTTTTTT. This sequence encodes CASSTGTGVEKLFF. The chain recombines TRBV28 with TRBJ1-4; 10 bases align to TRBD1. The CDR3 runs to 14 residues. Germline assignment: CDR1 MDHEN and CDR2 SYDVKM. Trimming at V came to 5 bases and at J to 8 bases, leaving 5 bases not matched to a gene.